The 29 T cell receptor beta chains listed next were all sequenced from one sample in a study of blood T cell repertoires in COVID-19. Generated by immunoSEQ multiplex PCR, the TCRdb table keeps only in-frame clones and is missing some. The sample records about 180,000 clones, more than 75% being singletons. Sequencing was performed on PBMCs or T cells enriched from blood (not recorded which). The receptor source for this set is a woman in her twenties or thirties who had recovered from COVID-19.

The chain combines TRBV12-3 or TRBV12-4 with TRBJ1-5; weak D call: TRBD1 (5 bases). The CDR3 totals 12 residues. V was clipped by 6 bases and J by 9 bases, with 12 bases between them. CDR3 sequence reads: CASSLGGGPQHF. The CDR3 region has the DNA TGTGCCAGCAGCTTGGGCGGGGGGCCCCAGCATTTT.

The rearrangement links TRBV12-3 or TRBV12-4 to TRBJ2-1; D is ambiguous. The ends were cut back, 6 bases at V and 5 bases at J, with 11 bases in the middle. The CDR3 contains 13 residues. CDR3 DNA sequence: TGTGCCAGCAGCCCGGGTTCTAACAATGAGCAGTTCTTC. Translated: CASSPGSNNEQFF.

This clone appeared once. The genes are TRBV6-1 and TRBJ2-2; no clear D. V lost 2 bases and J 7 bases, leaving 5 bases between the germline ends. Looked up from germline, CDR1 is MNHNS and CDR2 is SASEGT. The CDR3 contains 12 residues. In DNA, the CDR3 is TGTGCCAGCAGTGAACGTCTCGGGGAGCTGTTTTTT. This codes for CASSERLGELFF.

This chain connects TRBV30 to TRBJ1-3, with a tentative D call TRBD1 (6 bases). Germline loops: CDR1 GTSNPN, CDR2 SVGIG (reference sequence). CDR3 length: 14 amino acids. V lost 0 bases to trimming and J lost 7 bases, with 13 bases between them. For the CDR3, the DNA is TGTGCCTGGAGTGTGGGAAGGGGGGGGAACACCATATATTTT. Translation: CAWSVGRGGNTIYF.

This clone has more than one count but fewer than ten. The rearrangement joins TRBV7-6 to TRBJ2-4; 7 nucleotides match TRBD1. The germline V gene has CDR1 SGHVS and CDR2 FNYEAQ. The CDR3 has 15 amino acids. V dropped 4 bases and J dropped 15; count of bases not matched to a gene: 18. The CDR3: CASSSISGTAPDGYF. The CDR3 nucleotides are TGTGCCAGCAGCTCTATATCCGGGACAGCCCCCGACGGGTACTTC.

Worth noting for this clone: Other nucleotide sequences in the sample specify the same CDR3. This CDR3 reads CASSLRDRVNYGYTF. CDR3 nucleotides: TGTGCCAGCAGTTTAAGGGACAGGGTGAACTATGGCTACACCTTC. The rearrangement joins TRBV28 to TRBJ1-2, with TRBD1 identical over 9 bases. From germline, CDR1 is MDHEN and CDR2 SYDVKM. Germline trimming cut 2 bases from V and 2 bases from J; bases unmatched to any gene: 3. The CDR3 is 15 amino acids.

This sequence joins TRBV10-3 and TRBJ1-1, with TRBD1 identical over 8 bases. The CDR3 covers 13 residues. CDR1 is ENHRY and CDR2 is SYGVKD in the germline V gene. The V and J ends lost 6 bases and 1 base, in that order; junction bases with no gene match: 1. CDR3 DNA sequence: TGTGCCATCAGGACAGGGGAGAACACTGAAGCTTTCTTT. Protein: CAIRTGENTEAFF.

This chain links TRBV5-1 with TRBJ1-1, with D perhaps matching TRBD1 (5 bases). The CDR3 extends over 14 amino acids. The germline V and J ends were trimmed by 2 bases and 1 base, with 9 bases remaining between them. The germline gives CDR1 SGHRS, CDR2 YFSETQ. Here the CDR3 reads CASSLGQPNTEAFF. CDR3 bases: TGCGCCAGCAGCTTAGGACAACCGAACACTGAAGCTTTCTTT.

The chain links TRBV5-1 to TRBJ2-5; 10 nucleotides line up with TRBD1. In germline, CDR1 is SGHRS, CDR2 YFSETQ. This CDR3 has 15 residues. Trimming at V came to 4 bases and at J to 7 bases, leaving 10 bases not matched to a gene. CDR3 protein: CASSEDRGTTGTQYF. For the CDR3, the DNA is TGCGCCAGCAGCGAGGACAGGGGGACCACCGGGACCCAGTACTTC.

This clone has just one count. A junction end diverges from the germline sequence, so it may reflect a read error. This chain joins TRBV7-7 and TRBJ2-7; 10 nucleotides align to TRBD1. Germline V gene data show CDR1 as SSHAT and CDR2 as FNYEAQ (reference sequence). This CDR3 region has 15 residues. The CDR3 loop is CASSPGQGGMSEQYF. The CDR3 DNA follows: TGTGCTAGCAGCCCTGGACAGGGGGGTATGAGCGAGCAGTACTTC.

V usage is TRBV11-3 and J usage is TRBJ2-7; D is perhaps TRBD2 (7 bases). Germline V gene lookup returns CDR1 SGHNT and CDR2 YENEEA. This CDR3 is 14 amino acids long. Trimming cost V 1 base and J 5 bases, with 12 bases left between them. DNA of the CDR3: TGTGCCAGCAGCTTAGGGAGGGGGGGCAACGAGCAGTACTTC. Protein: CASSLGRGGNEQYF. Supplemented by reference TRBV11-3 and TRBJ2-7, the full variable domain reads EAGVVQSPRYKIIEKKQPVAFWCNPISGHNTLYWYLQNLGQGPELLIRYENEEAVDDSQLPKDRFSAERLKGVDSTLKIQPAELGDSAVYLCASSLGRGGNEQYFGPGTRLTVT.

V and J are TRBV11-1 and TRBJ2-5; the match to TRBD2 covers 7 bases. The V gene end was trimmed by 3 bases and the J gene end by 2 bases; junction bases not matched to a gene: 6. Germline-derived CDR1 and CDR2 are SGHAT and FQDESV (reference sequence). The CDR3 is 15 amino acids. CDR3 residues: CASSFFGGSQETQYF. The CDR3 DNA reads TGTGCCAGCAGCTTTTTCGGCGGGAGTCAAGAGACCCAGTACTTC.

This chain connects TRBV5-1 to TRBJ2-7, with a possible D match to TRBD2 (6 bases). Germline CDR1 reads SGHRS; CDR2 reads YFSETQ. Trimming took off 2 bases at V and 5 bases at J, with 17 bases between the two ends. There are 15 residues in the CDR3. As DNA, the CDR3 is TGCGCCAGCAGCTTTGAGACTAGGTATCTGCACGAGCAGTACTTC. Translation gives CASSFETRYLHEQYF.

The chain links TRBV5-8 to TRBJ2-3; 8 bases are shared with TRBD2. Germline CDR1 reads SGHTS; CDR2 reads YDEGEE. Trimming took 4 bases from V and 5 from J; bases not matched to a gene: 9. The CDR3 consists of 15 residues. The CDR3 DNA reads TGTGCCAGCAGCCCGGGACTAGGAGTGGGAGATACGCAGTATTTT. This translates into CASSPGLGVGDTQYF.

The chain joins TRBV3-1 (or the pseudogene TRBV3-2) to TRBJ1-3, with TRBD1 matching over 7 bases. The CDR3 runs to 14 residues. V dropped 1 base and J dropped 4; count of bases not matched to a gene: 1. The germline gives CDR1 LGHDT, CDR2 YNNKEL (reference sequence). CDR3 protein: CASSQVGQGNTIYF. CDR3 nucleotide sequence: TGTGCCAGCAGCCAAGTGGGACAGGGAAACACCATATATTTT.

The CDR3, as DNA: TGCGCCAGCAATCATGCGGGGCTAGCCTACGAGCAGTACTTC. It codes for CASNHAGLAYEQYF. This rearrangement joins TRBV10-2 to TRBJ2-7; TRBD2 is a possible D gene (6 bases). The germline V gene encodes CDR1 WSHSY and CDR2 SAAADI. The CDR3 is 14 amino acids. V was trimmed by 7 bases and J by 2 bases, leaving 15 bases between them.

The rearrangement uses TRBV5-6 and TRBJ1-6; a weak D match, TRBD1 (6 bases). Germline CDR1 is SGHDT and CDR2 is YYEEEE. V lost 4 bases and J 9 bases, leaving 14 bases between the germline ends. This CDR3 region has 14 residues. CDR3 DNA: TGTGCCAGCAGCCCGGACAGAAACTCTTCACCCCTCCACTTT. This translates into CASSPDRNSSPLHF.

The rearrangement joins TRBV30 to TRBJ1-2, with 12 bases fitting TRBD1. The CDR3 runs 13 residues. V lost 5 bases to trimming and J lost 8 bases; unmatched junction nucleotides: 6. Per germline, CDR1 GTSNPN and CDR2 SVGIG (reference sequence). CDR3 sequence reads: CAWGTGGVEGYTF. CDR3 DNA sequence: TGTGCCTGGGGGACAGGGGGCGTTGAAGGCTACACCTTC.

The rearrangement joins TRBV21-1 to TRBJ2-5; no DNA check was done on the table's D call, TRBD2. TRBV21-1 is a pseudogene locus. The CDR3 has 14 amino acids. CDR3 nucleotide sequence: TGTGCCAGCAGCAAAACCAGCGGCCAAGAGACCCAGTACTTC. Protein sequence: CASSKTSGQETQYF.

The chain has TRBV19 and TRBJ1-3; 9 nucleotides line up with TRBD1. V shed 3 bases and J 0 bases; nucleotides not matched to a gene: 6. Germline values: CDR1 LNHDA, CDR2 SQIVND (reference sequence). This CDR3 has 17 amino acids. The CDR3 region is CASSILGTGRSGNTIYF. The CDR3 bases are TGTGCCAGTAGTATCCTCGGGACAGGGCGCTCTGGAAACACCATATATTTT.

CDR3 sequence reads: CASRVDVSVRNTEAFF. The CDR3 DNA reads TGTGCCAGCAGGGTAGATGTTTCGGTACGGAACACTGAAGCTTTCTTT. V is TRBV28 and J is TRBJ1-1; D is undetermined. This CDR3 has 16 amino acids. V dropped 6 bases and J dropped 1 base, with 18 bases sitting between them. CDR1 is MDHEN, CDR2 SYDVKM, per germline.

The genes are TRBV28 and TRBJ1-3; tentatively, D is TRBD1 (5 bases). Trimming took off 3 bases at V and 5 bases at J, with 14 bases between the two ends. Germline V CDR1 and CDR2: MDHEN, SYDVKM. The CDR3 runs to 15 residues. CDR3 protein: CASSFAAGGRNTIYF. The CDR3 DNA follows: TGTGCCAGCAGTTTCGCGGCGGGGGGGAGAAACACCATATATTTT.

The CDR3 DNA sequence: TGTGCCAGTTCGAAATCCCCGGGGGTGGGGTCCGAGCAGTACTTC. Amino acid sequence: CASSKSPGVGSEQYF. The J gene is TRBJ2-7, the V gene TRBV19, with a possible D match to TRBD2 (6 bases). The CDR3 totals 15 residues. V was clipped by 8 bases and J by 6 bases, with 23 bases between them. Germline loops: CDR1 LNHDA, CDR2 SQIVND (reference sequence). The whole variable domain, remainder taken from reference TRBV19 and TRBJ2-7, is DGGITQSPKYLFRKEGQNVTLSCEQNLNHDAMYWYRQDPGQGLRLIYYSQIVNDFQKGDIAEGYSVSREKKESFPLTVTSAQKNPTAFYLCASSKSPGVGSEQYFGPGTRLTVT.

The CDR3 bases are TGTGCCAGTAGTATTACAGACTCTGGGGCCAACGTCCTGACTTTC. This sequence encodes CASSITDSGANVLTF. This sequence joins TRBV19 and TRBJ2-6; the D is unclear. Germline loops: CDR1 LNHDA, CDR2 SQIVND (reference sequence). Trimming stripped 3 bases from V and 0 bases from J, with 6 bases between. This CDR3 contains 15 residues.

The V call is TRBV3-1 (or the pseudogene TRBV3-2), the J call TRBJ1-1, with TRBD1 matching over 7 bases. J gave up 1 base and V 5 bases, and 7 bases lay outside the gene matches. Germline loops: CDR1 LGHDT, CDR2 YNNKEL (reference sequence). The CDR3 contains 15 residues. As DNA, the CDR3 is TGTGCCAGCAGCTTCAGACGACAGGGGAACACTGAAGCTTTCTTT. This gives the protein CASSFRRQGNTEAFF.

This clone showed up just a few times. This CDR3 is CASSRTGSGGLHF. The CDR3 bases are TGTGCCAGCAGTCGGACAGGGAGTGGGGGTCTCCACTTT. This sequence joins TRBV28 and TRBJ1-6; 8 nucleotides align to TRBD1. Germline V lookup: CDR1 MDHEN, CDR2 SYDVKM. J lost 16 bases, V lost 5 bases, and 10 bases had no gene match. The CDR3 has 13 residues.

V is TRBV20-1 and J is TRBJ2-1, with TRBD2 as a possible D gene (5 bases). Germline values: CDR1 DFQATT, CDR2 SNEGSKA (reference sequence). This CDR3 is built from 13 residues. Trimming left V 3 bases short and J 8 bases short, with 14 bases between. The CDR3 is CSASGRRKDEQFF. The CDR3 DNA follows: TGCAGTGCTAGTGGCAGGAGGAAGGATGAGCAGTTCTTC.

The chain couples TRBV5-1 to TRBJ2-3; a possible D gene is TRBD1 (6 bases). Trimming pared 2 bases from V and 14 bases from J, leaving 21 bases between. This CDR3 has 14 amino acids. CDR1 and CDR2 from the germline V gene are SGHRS and YFSETQ. The CDR3 nucleotides read TGCGCCAGCAGCTTTCGCCCAGGGGCTTCTAGTAGGTATTTT. Translation gives CASSFRPGASSRYF.

V is TRBV29-1 and J is TRBJ2-1, with TRBD2 identical over 14 bases. The length of the CDR3 is 15 residues. Per the germline V gene, CDR1 is SQVTM and CDR2 is ANQGSEA. V was pared by 3 bases and J by 8 bases, with 6 bases of the junction left unmatched. In nucleotides, the CDR3 is TGCAGCGTTGATAGGACTAGCGGGGGGAGGGATGAGCAGTTCTTC. It translates to CSVDRTSGGRDEQFF.